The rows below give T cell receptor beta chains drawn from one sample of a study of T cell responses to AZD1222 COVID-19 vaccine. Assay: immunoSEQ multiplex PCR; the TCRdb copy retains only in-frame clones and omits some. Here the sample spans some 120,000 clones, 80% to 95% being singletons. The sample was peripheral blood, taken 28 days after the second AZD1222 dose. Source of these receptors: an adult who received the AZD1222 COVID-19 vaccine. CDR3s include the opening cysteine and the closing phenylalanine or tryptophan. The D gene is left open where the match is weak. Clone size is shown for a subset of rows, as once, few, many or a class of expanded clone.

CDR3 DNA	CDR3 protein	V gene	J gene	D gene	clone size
TGTGCCACCAGTGATCCTCAAGGGACGCTGAACACCGGGGAGCTGTTTTTT	CATSDPQGTLNTGELFF	TRBV24-1	TRBJ2-2	-	-
TGTGCCAGCAGCTTAACCACCGGGGGATGGAACGACGAGCAGTACTTC	CASSLTTGGWNDEQYF	TRBV11-2	TRBJ2-7	-	few
TGCGCCAGCAGCCGGACAGGCCAAGAGACCCAGTACTTC	CASSRTGQETQYF	TRBV5-1	TRBJ2-5	TRBD1	-
TGTGCCAGCAGTGGTTCAGGGAACTATGGCTACACCTTC	CASSGSGNYGYTF	TRBV6-4	TRBJ1-2	-	-
TGTGCCAGCAGCTTGTTCCCGGACTCAACCAAAAAACTGTTTTTT	CASSLFPDSTKKLFF	TRBV7-9	TRBJ1-4	-	-
TGTGCCAGCTCACCGAGTAGGGCTAGCTCCTACGAGCAGTACTTC	CASSPSRASSYEQYF	TRBV18	TRBJ2-7	-	-
TGCGCCAGCAGCTTGGGCCAGAAGAACACCGGGGAGCTGTTTTTT	CASSLGQKNTGELFF	TRBV5-1	TRBJ2-2	-	-
TGTGCCAGCAGTTTTCGGGGTTACAACTATGGCTACACCTTC	CASSFRGYNYGYTF	TRBV27	TRBJ1-2	-	few
TGTGCCAGCAGCTTAGGTGGGGCGGGGTCGGAGACCCAGTACTTC	CASSLGGAGSETQYF	TRBV7-2	TRBJ2-5	-	-
TGTGCTAGCAGCTTAGGTAGCGGGAGTCAAGATACGCAGTATTTT	CASSLGSGSQDTQYF	TRBV7-7	TRBJ2-3	TRBD2	-
TGTGCCAGCAGCTCTCCAGGGGGTCCCTCCTACGAGCAGTACTTC	CASSSPGGPSYEQYF	TRBV28	TRBJ2-7	TRBD1	-
TGTGCCAGCAGCTCAGGGGATTATTACTCCTACAATGAGCAGTTCTTC	CASSSGDYYSYNEQFF	TRBV5-5	TRBJ2-1	-	once
TGTGCCAGCAGGAGGCCTGTAGGTGAAAAACTGTTTTTT	CASRRPVGEKLFF	TRBV28	TRBJ1-4	-	-
TGCGCCAGCAGCTTGGCCGGAGCGGGGGCGTTAACCGGGGAGCTGTTTTTT	CASSLAGAGALTGELFF	TRBV5-1	TRBJ2-2	TRBD2	-
TGTGCCAGCAGCTTAGCCACATCGGTGAACACTGAAGCTTTCTTT	CASSLATSVNTEAFF	TRBV7-8	TRBJ1-1	-	-
TGTGCCAGCTTCGGGACAGGTCTCTATGGCTACACCTTC	CASFGTGLYGYTF	TRBV12-3/TRBV12-4	TRBJ1-2	TRBD1	once
TGTGCCAGCAGCCAAGTCAGGGGCCGTCGTTTAAGCTCCTACAATGAGCAGTTCTTC	CASSQVRGRRLSSYNEQFF	TRBV14	TRBJ2-1	-	-
TGTGCCACTAGCCTCGCTGTCAACTATGGCTACACCTTC	CATSLAVNYGYTF	TRBV19	TRBJ1-2	-	-
TGTGCCAGCAGCGTGCGGGTGTCCCGGAGCACAGATACGCAGTATTTT	CASSVRVSRSTDTQYF	TRBV7-2	TRBJ2-3	-	-
TGTGCCAGCAGCCAAGGACAGGGGTGGATGTTGGAGACCCAGTACTTC	CASSQGQGWMLETQYF	TRBV5-4	TRBJ2-5	TRBD1	-
TGTGCCAGCAGTTCGCCAGGGTCCGGGGAGCTGTTTTTT	CASSSPGSGELFF	TRBV28	TRBJ2-2	-	-
TGCGCCAGCAGCAGCGGACAGGGGATCGGCATTCAGTACTTC	CASSSGQGIGIQYF	TRBV4-1	TRBJ2-4	TRBD1	-
TGTGCCAGCAGCTTGGGACAGCTCTATGGCTACACCTTC	CASSLGQLYGYTF	TRBV5-4	TRBJ1-2	-	-
TGTGCCAGCAGCATCGGACTAGCGGGAACGACAGATACGCAGTATTTT	CASSIGLAGTTDTQYF	TRBV9	TRBJ2-3	TRBD2	-
TGTGCCAGCAGCTTAGGATTTGGGGGGGCCAGGGAGACCCAGTACTTC	CASSLGFGGARETQYF	TRBV11-2	TRBJ2-5	-	once
TGTGCCAGCAGTGAAGCGGTGGGGACAGGCAATCAGCCCCAGCATTTT	CASSEAVGTGNQPQHF	TRBV6-1	TRBJ1-5	TRBD1	-
TGCGCCAGCAGCCAAGATTATCCGAAAAACTATGGCTACACCTTC	CASSQDYPKNYGYTF	TRBV4-1	TRBJ1-2	-	-
TGTGCCAGCTCACCAAGCCCCCGGACAGGGACCTACGAGCAGTACTTC	CASSPSPRTGTYEQYF	TRBV18	TRBJ2-7	TRBD1	-
TGTGCCAGCAGCCCCGCGGGACAGGGCCCCTATGGCTACACCTTC	CASSPAGQGPYGYTF	TRBV7-9	TRBJ1-2	TRBD1	once
TGTGCCAGCAGTGAAGGGGAGGAACTGTTTTTT	CASSEGEELFF	TRBV6-1	TRBJ1-4	-	-
TGTGCCAGCTCACCATTCACAGAATGGTATACGCAGTATTTT	CASSPFTEWYTQYF	TRBV18	TRBJ2-3	-	-
TGTGCCAGCAAGGGACTCAGCTACGAGCAGTACTTC	CASKGLSYEQYF	TRBV27	TRBJ2-7	-	-
TGTGCCAGCAGTTACTCGATGGGATTCTCCTACAATGAGCAGTTCTTC	CASSYSMGFSYNEQFF	TRBV6-2/TRBV6-3	TRBJ2-1	-	-
TGTGCCAGCAGTTCAGGGAACACTGAAGCTTTCTTT	CASSSGNTEAFF	TRBV27	TRBJ1-1	-	-
TGCGCCAGCAGCTTGACCAGGGAGACCCAGTACTTC	CASSLTRETQYF	TRBV5-1	TRBJ2-5	-	-
TGTGCCAGCAGACTGACAGGCGGGACCCAGTACTTC	CASRLTGGTQYF	TRBV28	TRBJ2-5	-	-
TGTGCCAGCAAGGGGCCGTCGGATCCTGGGGGCAACGTCCTGACTTTC	CASKGPSDPGGNVLTF	TRBV5-4	TRBJ2-6	-	-
TGTGCCAGCAGGGGAGGCGGGGGGGTCAATGAGCAGTTCTTC	CASRGGGGVNEQFF	TRBV3-1/TRBV3-2	TRBJ2-1	TRBD2	-
TGTGCCAGCAGCTTAGGGGCTAAACGTAGCGGGAGGACAGATACGCAGTATTTT	CASSLGAKRSGRTDTQYF	TRBV7-6	TRBJ2-3	TRBD2	-
TGTGCCAGCTCAGGAACGGGTCACTTTAACACTGAAGCTTTCTTT	CASSGTGHFNTEAFF	TRBV18	TRBJ1-1	-	-
TGTGCCAGCAGCCAAGGGAACGTGGGCTACACCTTC	CASSQGNVGYTF	TRBV14	TRBJ1-2	-	-
TGTGCCAGCAGCCCTACAGGTAGCGGCCCTTCCTACGAGCAGTACTTC	CASSPTGSGPSYEQYF	TRBV3-1/TRBV3-2	TRBJ2-7	-	-
TGTGCCAGCAGCCAGGGGGCCGGGGAGCTGTTTTTT	CASSQGAGELFF	TRBV12-3/TRBV12-4	TRBJ2-2	TRBD1	-
TGTGCCAGTAGTTCCGACAGGACGCACAACACCGGGGAGCTGTTTTTT	CASSSDRTHNTGELFF	TRBV19	TRBJ2-2	-	-
TGTGCCAGCTGGGAATGGGGGGCAGGGACCTACAATGAGCAGTTCTTC	CASWEWGAGTYNEQFF	TRBV28	TRBJ2-1	-	-
TGTGCCAGCTCACCAGGGGCGGAGTTCGGGGGCTACACCTTC	CASSPGAEFGGYTF	TRBV18	TRBJ1-2	-	-
TGTGCCAGCAGTTTAGCGCGGGACGCTGAAGCTTTCTTT	CASSLARDAEAFF	TRBV12-3/TRBV12-4	TRBJ1-1	-	-
TGTGCCAGTACAGTCGACCTGGGACACCACGGGGGGAACACTGAAGCTTTCTTT	CASTVDLGHHGGNTEAFF	TRBV19	TRBJ1-1	-	-